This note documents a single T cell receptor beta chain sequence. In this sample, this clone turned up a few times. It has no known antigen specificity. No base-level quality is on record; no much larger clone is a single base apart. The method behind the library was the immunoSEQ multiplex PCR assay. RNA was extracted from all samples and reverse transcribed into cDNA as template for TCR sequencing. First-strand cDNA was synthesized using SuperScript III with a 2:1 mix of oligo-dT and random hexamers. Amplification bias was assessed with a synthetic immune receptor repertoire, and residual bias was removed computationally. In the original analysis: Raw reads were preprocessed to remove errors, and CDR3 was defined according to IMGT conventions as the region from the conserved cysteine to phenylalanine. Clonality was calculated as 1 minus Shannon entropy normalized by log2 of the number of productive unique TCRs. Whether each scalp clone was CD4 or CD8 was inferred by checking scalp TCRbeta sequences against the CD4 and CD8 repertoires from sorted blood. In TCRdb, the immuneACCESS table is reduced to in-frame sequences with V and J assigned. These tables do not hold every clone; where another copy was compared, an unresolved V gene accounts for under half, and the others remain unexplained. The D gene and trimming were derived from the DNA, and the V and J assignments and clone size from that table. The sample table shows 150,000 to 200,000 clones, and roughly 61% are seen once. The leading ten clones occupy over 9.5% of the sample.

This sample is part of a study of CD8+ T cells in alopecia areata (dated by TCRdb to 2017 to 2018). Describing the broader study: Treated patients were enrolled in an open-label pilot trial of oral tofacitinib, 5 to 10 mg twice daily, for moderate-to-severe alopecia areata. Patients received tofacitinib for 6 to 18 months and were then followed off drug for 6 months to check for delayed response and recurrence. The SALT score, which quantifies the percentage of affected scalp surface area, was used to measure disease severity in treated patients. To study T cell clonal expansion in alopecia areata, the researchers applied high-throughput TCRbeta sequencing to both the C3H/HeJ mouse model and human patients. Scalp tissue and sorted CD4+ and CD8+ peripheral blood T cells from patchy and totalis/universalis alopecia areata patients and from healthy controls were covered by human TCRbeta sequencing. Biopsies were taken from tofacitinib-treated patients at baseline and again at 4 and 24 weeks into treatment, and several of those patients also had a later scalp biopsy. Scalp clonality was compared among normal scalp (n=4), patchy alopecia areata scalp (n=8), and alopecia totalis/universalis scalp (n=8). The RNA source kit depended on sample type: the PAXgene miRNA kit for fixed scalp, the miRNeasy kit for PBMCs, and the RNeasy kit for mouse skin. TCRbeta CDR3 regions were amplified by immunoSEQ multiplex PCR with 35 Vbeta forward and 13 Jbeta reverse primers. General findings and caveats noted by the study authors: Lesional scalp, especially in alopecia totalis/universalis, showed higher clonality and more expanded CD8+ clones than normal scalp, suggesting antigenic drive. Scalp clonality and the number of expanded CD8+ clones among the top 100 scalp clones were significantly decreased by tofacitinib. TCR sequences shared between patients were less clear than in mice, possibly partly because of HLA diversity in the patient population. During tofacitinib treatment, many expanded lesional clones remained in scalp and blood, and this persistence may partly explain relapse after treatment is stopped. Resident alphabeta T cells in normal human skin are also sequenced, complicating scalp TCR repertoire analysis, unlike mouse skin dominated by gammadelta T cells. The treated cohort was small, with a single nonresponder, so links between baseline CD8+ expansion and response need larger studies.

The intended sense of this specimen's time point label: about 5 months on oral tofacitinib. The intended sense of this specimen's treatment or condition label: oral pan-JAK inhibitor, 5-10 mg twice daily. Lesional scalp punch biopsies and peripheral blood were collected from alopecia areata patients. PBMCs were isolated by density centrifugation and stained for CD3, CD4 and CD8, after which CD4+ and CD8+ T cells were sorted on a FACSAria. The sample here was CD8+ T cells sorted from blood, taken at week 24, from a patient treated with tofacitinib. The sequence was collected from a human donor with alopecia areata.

The DNA is as follows: TGTGCCAGCTCGGGCGGGACGAACACCGGGGAGCTGTTTTTT. It encodes CASSGGTNTGELFF. The V and J segments used are TRBV7-9 and TRBJ2-2; the D gene is perhaps TRBD2, on 6 matching bases. CDR1 and CDR2 are drawn from the germline V gene (reference sequence): SEHNR, FQNEAQ. The junction carries 10 bases between V and J, which are trimmed by 8 bases and 0 bases respectively. The CDR3, cysteine through phenylalanine, is 14 amino acids long. The sequence is cut down to CDR3 DNA, 42 bases in frame from base 1.